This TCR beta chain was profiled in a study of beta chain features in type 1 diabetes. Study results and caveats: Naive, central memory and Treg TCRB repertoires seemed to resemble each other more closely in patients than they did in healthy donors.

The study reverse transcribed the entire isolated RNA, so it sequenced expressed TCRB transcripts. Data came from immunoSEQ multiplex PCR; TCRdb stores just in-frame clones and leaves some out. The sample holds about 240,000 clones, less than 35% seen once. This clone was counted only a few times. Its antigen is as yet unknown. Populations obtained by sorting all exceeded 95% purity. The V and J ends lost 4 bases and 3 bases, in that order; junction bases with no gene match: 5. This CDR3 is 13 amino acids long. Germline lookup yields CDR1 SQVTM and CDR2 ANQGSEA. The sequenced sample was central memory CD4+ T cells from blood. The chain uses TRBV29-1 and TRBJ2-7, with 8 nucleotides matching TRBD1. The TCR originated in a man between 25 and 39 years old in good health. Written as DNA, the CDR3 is TGCAGCGTTGGGACAGGGCTAGGCTACGAGCAGTACTTC. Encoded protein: CSVGTGLGYEQYF.